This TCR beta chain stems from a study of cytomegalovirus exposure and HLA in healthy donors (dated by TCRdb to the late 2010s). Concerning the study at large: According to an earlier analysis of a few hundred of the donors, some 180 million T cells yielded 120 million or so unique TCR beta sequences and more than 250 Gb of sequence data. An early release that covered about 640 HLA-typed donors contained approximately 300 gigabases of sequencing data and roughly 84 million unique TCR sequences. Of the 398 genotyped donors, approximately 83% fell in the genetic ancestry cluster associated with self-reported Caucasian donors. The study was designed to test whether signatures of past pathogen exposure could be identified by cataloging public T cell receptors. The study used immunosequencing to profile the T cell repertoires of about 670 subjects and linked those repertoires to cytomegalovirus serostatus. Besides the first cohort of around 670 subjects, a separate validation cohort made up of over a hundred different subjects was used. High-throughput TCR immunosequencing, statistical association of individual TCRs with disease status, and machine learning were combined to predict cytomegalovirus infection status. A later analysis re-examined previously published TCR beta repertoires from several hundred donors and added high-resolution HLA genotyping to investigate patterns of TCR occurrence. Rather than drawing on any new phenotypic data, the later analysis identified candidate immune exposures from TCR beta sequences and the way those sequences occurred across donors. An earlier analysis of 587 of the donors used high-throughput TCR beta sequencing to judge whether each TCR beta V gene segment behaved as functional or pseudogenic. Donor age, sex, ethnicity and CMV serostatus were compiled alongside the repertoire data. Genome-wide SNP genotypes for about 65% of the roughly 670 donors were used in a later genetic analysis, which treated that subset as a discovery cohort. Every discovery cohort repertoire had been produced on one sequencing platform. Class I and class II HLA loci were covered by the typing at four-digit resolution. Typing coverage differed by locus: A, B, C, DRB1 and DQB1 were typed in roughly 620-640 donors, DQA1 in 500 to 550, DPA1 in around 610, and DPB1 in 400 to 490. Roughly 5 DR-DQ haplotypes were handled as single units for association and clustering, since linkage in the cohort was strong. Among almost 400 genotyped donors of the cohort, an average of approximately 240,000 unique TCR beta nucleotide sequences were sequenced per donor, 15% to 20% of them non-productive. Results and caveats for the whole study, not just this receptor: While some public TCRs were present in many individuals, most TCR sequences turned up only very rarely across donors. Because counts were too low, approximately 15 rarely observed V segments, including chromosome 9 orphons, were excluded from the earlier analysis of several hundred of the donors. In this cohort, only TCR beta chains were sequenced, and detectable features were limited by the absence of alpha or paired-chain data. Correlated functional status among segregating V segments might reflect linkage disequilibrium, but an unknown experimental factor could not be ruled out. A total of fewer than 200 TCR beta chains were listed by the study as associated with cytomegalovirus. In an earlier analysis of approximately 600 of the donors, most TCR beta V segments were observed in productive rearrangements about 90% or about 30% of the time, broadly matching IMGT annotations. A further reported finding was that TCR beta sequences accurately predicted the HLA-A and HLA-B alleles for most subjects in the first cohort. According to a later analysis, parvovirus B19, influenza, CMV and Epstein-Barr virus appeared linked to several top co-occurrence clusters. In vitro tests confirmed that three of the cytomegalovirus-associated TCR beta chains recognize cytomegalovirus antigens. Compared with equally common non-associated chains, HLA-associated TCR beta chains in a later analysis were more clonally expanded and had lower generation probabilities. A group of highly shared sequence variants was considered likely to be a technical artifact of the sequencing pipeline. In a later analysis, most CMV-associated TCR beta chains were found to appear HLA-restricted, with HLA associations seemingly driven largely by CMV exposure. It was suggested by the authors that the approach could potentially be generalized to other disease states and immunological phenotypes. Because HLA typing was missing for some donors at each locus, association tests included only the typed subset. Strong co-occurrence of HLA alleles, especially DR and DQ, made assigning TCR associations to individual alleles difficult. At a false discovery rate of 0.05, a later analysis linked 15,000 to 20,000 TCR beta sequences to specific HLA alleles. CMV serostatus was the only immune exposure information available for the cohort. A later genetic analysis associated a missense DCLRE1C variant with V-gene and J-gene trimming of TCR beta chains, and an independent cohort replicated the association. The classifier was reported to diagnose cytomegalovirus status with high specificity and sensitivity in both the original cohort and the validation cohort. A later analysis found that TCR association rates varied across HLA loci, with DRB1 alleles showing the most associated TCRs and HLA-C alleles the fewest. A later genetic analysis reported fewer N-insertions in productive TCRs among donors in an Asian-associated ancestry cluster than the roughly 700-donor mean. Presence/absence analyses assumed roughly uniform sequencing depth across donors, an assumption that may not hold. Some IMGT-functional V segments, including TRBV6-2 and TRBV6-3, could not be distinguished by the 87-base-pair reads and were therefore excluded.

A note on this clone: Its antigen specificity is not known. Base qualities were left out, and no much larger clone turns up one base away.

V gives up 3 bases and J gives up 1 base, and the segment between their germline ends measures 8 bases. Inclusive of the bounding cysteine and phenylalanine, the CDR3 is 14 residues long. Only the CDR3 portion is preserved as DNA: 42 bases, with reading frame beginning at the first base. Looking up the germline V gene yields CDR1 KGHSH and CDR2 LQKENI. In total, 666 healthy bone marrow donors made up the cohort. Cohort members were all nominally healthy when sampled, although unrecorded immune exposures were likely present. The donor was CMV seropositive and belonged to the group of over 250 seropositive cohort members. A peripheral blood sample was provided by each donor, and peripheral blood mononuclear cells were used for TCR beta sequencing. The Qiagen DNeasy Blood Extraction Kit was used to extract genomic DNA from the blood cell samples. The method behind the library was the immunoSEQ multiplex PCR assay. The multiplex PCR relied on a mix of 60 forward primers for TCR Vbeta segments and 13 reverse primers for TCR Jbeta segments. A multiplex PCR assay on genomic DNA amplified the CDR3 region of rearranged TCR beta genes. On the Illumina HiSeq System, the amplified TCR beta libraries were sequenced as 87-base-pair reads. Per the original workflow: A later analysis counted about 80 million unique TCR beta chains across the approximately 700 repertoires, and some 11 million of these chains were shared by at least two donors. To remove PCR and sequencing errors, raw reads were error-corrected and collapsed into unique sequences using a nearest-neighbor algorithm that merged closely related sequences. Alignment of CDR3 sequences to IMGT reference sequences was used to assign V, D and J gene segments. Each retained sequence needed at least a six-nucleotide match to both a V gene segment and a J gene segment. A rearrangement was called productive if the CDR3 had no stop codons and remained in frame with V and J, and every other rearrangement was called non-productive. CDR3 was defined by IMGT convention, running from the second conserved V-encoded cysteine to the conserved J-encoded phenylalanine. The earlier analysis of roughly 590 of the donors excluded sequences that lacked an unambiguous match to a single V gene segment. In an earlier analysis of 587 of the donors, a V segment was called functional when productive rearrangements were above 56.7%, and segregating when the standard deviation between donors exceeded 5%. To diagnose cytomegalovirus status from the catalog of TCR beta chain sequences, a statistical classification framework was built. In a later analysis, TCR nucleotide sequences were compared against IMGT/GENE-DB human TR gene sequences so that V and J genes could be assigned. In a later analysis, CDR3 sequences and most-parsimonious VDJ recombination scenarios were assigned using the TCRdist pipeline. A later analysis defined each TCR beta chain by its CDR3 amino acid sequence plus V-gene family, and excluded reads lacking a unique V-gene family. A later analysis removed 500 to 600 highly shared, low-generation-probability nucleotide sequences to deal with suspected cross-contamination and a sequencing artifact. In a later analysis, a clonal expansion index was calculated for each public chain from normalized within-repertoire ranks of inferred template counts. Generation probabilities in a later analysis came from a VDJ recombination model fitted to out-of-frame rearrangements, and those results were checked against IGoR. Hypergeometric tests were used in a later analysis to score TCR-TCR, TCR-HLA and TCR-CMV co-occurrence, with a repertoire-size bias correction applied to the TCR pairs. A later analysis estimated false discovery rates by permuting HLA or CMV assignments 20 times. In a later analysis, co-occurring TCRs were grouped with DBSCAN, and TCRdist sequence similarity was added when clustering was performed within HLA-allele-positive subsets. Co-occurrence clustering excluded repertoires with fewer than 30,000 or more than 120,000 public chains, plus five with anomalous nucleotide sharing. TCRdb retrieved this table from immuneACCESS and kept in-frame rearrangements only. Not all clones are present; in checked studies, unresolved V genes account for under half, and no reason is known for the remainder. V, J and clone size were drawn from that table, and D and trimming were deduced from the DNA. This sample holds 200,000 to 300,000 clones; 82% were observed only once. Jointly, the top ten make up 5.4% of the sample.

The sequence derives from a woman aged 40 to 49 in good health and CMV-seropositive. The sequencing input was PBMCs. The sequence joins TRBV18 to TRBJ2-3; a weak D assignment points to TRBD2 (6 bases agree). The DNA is TGTGCCAGCTCACCGTCGGGGGGCACAGATACGCAGTATTTT. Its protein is CASSPSGGTDTQYF.